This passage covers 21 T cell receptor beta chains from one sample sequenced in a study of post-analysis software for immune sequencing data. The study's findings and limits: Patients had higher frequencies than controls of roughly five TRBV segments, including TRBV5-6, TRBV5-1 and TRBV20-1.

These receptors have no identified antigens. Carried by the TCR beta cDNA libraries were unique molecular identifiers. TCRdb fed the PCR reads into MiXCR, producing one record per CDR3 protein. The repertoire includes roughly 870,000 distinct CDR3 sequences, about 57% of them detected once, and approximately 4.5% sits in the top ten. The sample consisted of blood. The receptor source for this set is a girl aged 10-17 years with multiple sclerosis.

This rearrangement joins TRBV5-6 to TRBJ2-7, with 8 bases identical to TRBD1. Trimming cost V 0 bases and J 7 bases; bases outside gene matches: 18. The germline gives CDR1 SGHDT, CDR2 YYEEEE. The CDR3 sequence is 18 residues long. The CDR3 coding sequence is TGTGCCAGCAGCTTGGGCGTTAACCGGGACAGGCGTTCCCTGGAGCAGTACTTC. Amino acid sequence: CASSLGVNRDRRSLEQYF.

The CDR3 nucleotides are TGCAGCGTTGAAGATGAGTCGGAACAGGGGGCGGCCAAAAACATTCAGTACTTC. Amino acid sequence: CSVEDESEQGAAKNIQYF. The chain uses TRBV29-1 and TRBJ2-4; TRBD1 agrees at 9 bases. The length of the CDR3 is 18 residues. From germline, CDR1 is SQVTM and CDR2 ANQGSEA. Germline trimming cut 0 bases from V and 1 base from J; bases unmatched to any gene: 10.

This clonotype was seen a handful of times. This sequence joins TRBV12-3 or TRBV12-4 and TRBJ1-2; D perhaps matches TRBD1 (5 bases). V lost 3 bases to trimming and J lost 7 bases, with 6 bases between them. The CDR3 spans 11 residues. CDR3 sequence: CASSFGGGYTF. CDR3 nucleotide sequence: TGTGCCAGCAGTTTCGGGGGTGGCTACACCTTC.

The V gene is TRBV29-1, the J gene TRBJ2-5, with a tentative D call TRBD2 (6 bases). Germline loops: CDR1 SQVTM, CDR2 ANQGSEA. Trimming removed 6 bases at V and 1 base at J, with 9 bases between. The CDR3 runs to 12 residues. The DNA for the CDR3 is TGCAGCGTCCGGGACTTCCAAGAGACCCAGTACTTC. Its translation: CSVRDFQETQYF.

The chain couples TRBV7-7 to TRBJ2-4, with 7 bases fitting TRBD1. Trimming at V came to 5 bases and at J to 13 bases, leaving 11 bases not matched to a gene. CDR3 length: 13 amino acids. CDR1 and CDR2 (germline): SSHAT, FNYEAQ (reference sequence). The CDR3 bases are TGTGCCAGCAGCATCCACAGGGGTACGGTGCAGTACTTC. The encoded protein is CASSIHRGTVQYF.

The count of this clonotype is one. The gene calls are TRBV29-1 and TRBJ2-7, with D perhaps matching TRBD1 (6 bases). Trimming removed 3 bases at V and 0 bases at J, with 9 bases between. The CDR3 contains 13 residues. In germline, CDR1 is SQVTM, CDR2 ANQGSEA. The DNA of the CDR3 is TGCAGCGTTGAGACAGGCAACTCCTACGAGCAGTACTTC. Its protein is CSVETGNSYEQYF.

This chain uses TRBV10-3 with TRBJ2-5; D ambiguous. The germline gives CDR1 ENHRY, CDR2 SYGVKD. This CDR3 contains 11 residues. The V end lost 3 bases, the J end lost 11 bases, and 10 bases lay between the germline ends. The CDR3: CAISEPGKQYF. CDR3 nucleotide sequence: TGTGCCATCAGTGAACCTGGGAAGCAGTACTTC.

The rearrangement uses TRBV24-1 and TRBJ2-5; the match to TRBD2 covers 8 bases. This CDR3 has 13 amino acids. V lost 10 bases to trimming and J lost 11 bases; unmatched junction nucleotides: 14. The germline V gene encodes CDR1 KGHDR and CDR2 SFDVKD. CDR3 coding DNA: TGTGCCACAGGAGCGGGAGACCACAATGAGCAGTACTTC. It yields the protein CATGAGDHNEQYF.

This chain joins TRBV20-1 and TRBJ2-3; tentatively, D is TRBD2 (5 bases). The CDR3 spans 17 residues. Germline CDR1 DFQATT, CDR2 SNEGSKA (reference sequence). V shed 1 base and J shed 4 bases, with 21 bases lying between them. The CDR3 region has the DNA TGCAGTGCTAGAGGGAGAGGGTTGGCTAGGAGCCCAGATACGCAGTATTTT. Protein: CSARGRGLARSPDTQYF.

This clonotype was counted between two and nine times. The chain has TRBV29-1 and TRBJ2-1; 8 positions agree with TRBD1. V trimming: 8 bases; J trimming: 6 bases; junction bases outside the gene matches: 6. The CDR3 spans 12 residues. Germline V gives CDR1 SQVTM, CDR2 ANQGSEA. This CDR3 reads CSPRTGSNEQFF. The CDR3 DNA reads TGCAGCCCGCGGACAGGGAGCAATGAGCAGTTCTTC.

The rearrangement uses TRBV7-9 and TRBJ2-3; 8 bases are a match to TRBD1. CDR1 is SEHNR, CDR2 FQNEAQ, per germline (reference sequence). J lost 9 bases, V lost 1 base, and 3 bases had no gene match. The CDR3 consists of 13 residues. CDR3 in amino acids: CASSLGGQVTQYF. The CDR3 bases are TGTGCCAGCAGCTTAGGGGGACAGGTAACGCAGTATTTT.

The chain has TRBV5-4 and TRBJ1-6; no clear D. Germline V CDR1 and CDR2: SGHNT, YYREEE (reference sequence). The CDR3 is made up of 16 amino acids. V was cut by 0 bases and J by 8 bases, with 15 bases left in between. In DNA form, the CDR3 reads TGTGCCAGCAGCTTGGAGGGCCAGGCCCCTCATTCACCCCTCCACTTT. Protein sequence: CASSLEGQAPHSPLHF.

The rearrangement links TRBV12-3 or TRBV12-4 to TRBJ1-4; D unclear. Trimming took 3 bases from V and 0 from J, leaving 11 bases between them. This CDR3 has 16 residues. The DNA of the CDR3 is TGTGCCAGCAGTTTTTCGGTTAGGTCAACTAATGAAAAACTGTTTTTT. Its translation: CASSFSVRSTNEKLFF.

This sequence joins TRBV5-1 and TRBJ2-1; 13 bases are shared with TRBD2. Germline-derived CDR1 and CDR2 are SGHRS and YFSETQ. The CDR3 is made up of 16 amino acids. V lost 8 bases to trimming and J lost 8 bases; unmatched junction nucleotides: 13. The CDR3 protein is CASRTSGRVLHDEQFF. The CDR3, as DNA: TGCGCCAGTCGGACTAGCGGGAGAGTATTACACGATGAGCAGTTCTTC.

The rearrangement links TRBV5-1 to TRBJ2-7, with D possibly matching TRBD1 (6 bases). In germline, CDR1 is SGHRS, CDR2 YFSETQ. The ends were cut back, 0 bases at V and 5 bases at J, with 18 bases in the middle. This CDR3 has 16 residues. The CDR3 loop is CASSLAKAGAGDEQYF. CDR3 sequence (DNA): TGCGCCAGCAGCTTGGCCAAGGCAGGGGCTGGCGACGAGCAGTACTTC.

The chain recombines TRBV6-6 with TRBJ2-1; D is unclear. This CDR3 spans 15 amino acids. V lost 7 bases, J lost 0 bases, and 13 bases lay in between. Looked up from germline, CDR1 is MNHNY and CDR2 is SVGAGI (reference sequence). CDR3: CASKGLRSSYNEQFF. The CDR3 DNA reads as TGTGCCAGCAAGGGTCTCAGGAGCTCCTACAATGAGCAGTTCTTC.

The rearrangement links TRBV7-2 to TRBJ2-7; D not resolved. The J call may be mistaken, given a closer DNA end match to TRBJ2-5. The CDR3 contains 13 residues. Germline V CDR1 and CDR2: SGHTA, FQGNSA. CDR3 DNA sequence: TGTGCCAGCAGCTTGAGCTTTAAACCGACCCAGTACTTC. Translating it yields CASSLSFKPTQYF.

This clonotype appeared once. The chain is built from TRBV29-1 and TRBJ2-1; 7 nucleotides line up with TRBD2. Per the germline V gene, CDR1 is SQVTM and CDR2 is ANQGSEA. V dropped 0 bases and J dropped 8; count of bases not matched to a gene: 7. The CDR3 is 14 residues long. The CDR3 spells CSVEDLTSVDEQFF. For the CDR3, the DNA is TGCAGCGTTGAAGACCTAACTAGCGTAGATGAGCAGTTCTTC.

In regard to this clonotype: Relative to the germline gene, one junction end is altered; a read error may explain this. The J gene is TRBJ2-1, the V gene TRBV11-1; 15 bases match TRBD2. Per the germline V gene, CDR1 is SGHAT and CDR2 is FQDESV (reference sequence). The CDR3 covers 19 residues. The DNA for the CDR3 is TGTGCCAGCAGCTTAGCCCCGGGACTAGCGGGAGGCTCCTACAACGAGCAGTTCTTC. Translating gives CASSLAPGLAGGSYNEQFF.

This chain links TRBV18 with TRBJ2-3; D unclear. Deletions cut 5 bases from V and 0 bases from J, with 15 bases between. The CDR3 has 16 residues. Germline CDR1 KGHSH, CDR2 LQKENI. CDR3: CASSDQLQISTDTQYF. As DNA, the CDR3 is TGTGCCAGCTCAGATCAGCTACAGATTAGCACAGATACGCAGTATTTT.

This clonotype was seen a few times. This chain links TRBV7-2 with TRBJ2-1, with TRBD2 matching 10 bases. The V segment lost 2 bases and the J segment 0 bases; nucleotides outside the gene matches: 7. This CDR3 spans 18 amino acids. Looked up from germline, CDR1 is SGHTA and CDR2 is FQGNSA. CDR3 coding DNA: TGTGCCAGCAGCTTATACCCTAGCGGGAGATCCTCCTACAATGAGCAGTTCTTC. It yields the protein CASSLYPSGRSSYNEQFF.